A selection of T cell receptor beta chains follows, all from one sample in a study of cytomegalovirus exposure and HLA in healthy donors. Repertoires were generated with immunoSEQ multiplex PCR, while TCRdb's copy carries only in-frame clones and drops some. The table lists some 190,000 clones, around 80% of them singletons. Material for sequencing was PBMCs. These receptors were taken from a girl under 18 in good health and CMV-seropositive. Both conserved end residues are part of each CDR3. The D gene is left open where the match is weak. Clone size is not always given. Where it is, it says once, few, many or a class for expanded clones.

NA	NA	TRBV7-2	TRBJ2-7	TGTGCCAGCAGCCCCCCACAACGGGGACTCATCTCCTACGAGCAGTACTTC	CASSPPQRGLISYEQYF
NA	TRBD1	TRBV7-2	TRBJ1-3	TGTGCCAGCAGAATAGTTGGGACAGGCGCTGGAAACACCATATATTTT	CASRIVGTGAGNTIYF
once	NA	TRBV11-2	TRBJ2-1	TGTGCCAGCAGCTTAAGGCCCGGGAATGAGCAGTTCTTC	CASSLRPGNEQFF
NA	NA	TRBV7-6	TRBJ2-7	TGTGCCAGCAGCTCCGGGGGTAAGCAGTACTTC	CASSSGGKQYF
NA	TRBD2	TRBV4-1	TRBJ2-7	TGCGCCAGCAGTCTTACTAGCGGCAGCTCCTACGAGCAGTACTTC	CASSLTSGSSYEQYF
NA	TRBD2	TRBV20-1	TRBJ2-7	TGCAGTGCGCTTAGCGGGGGCGCGCACTTC	CSALSGGAHF
NA	NA	TRBV29-1	TRBJ2-7	TGCAGCGTCACCCAGGTAGGGGACTACGAGCAGTACTTC	CSVTQVGDYEQYF
NA	NA	TRBV29-1	TRBJ1-5	TGCAGCCTTGACGGAGGGCAACAGCCCCAGCATTTT	CSLDGGQQPQHF
NA	TRBD1	TRBV6-5	TRBJ2-1	TGTGCCAGCAAGGTACAGGGGTCCTACAATGAGCAGTTCTTC	CASKVQGSYNEQFF
NA	NA	TRBV5-4	TRBJ2-3	TGTGCCAGCAGCTTGATGGGGGCTGGCACAGATACGCAGTATTTT	CASSLMGAGTDTQYF
NA	NA	TRBV9	TRBJ2-2	TGTGCCAGCAGTTCCGCGGGGACGAACACCGGGGAGCTGTTTTTT	CASSSAGTNTGELFF
NA	TRBD1	TRBV18	TRBJ2-7	TGTGCCAGCTCACCAGCCGGGACAGGGACCTCCTACGAGCAGTACTTC	CASSPAGTGTSYEQYF
NA	TRBD2	TRBV29-1	TRBJ2-1	TGCAGCGTCGGAGCGGGGGACAAGTACGATGAGCAGTTCTTC	CSVGAGDKYDEQFF
NA	NA	TRBV30	TRBJ1-5	TGTGCCTGGAGTAGGCTAGGAGAGAATTACAATCAGCCCCAGCATTTT	CAWSRLGENYNQPQHF
NA	TRBD1	TRBV28	TRBJ1-1	TGTGCCAGCAGTCCCGCCGCCCGGGGACAGCCTGAAGCTTTCTTT	CASSPAARGQPEAFF
NA	NA	TRBV19	TRBJ2-2	TGTGCCATCGCCAGGAACACCGGGGAGCTGTTTTTT	CAIARNTGELFF
NA	TRBD2	TRBV19	TRBJ2-2	TGTGCCAGTAGTACCTCCGGGAGGGCCGTCGGGGAGCTGTTTTTT	CASSTSGRAVGELFF
NA	NA	TRBV25-1	TRBJ1-2	TGTGCCAGCAGTGGCCTAGCCGGGACTCGGAGGGAAAACTATGGCTACACCTTC	CASSGLAGTRRENYGYTF
NA	NA	TRBV6-6	TRBJ1-1	TGTGCCAGCAGTTACTCGGTCGGGGAAGCTTTCTTT	CASSYSVGEAFF
NA	NA	TRBV10-3	TRBJ2-2	TGTGCCATCAGTGAGCCTAAAGGAGCCGGGGAGCTGTTTTTT	CAISEPKGAGELFF
NA	TRBD1	TRBV5-1	TRBJ1-1	TGCGCCAGCACGGGACAGGCTTCCCGGAACACTGAAGCTTTCTTT	CASTGQASRNTEAFF
NA	NA	TRBV7-9	TRBJ1-2	TGTGCCAGCAGCTTAGGTTTAGAGCACAGGGCCTTC	CASSLGLEHRAF
NA	TRBD2	TRBV4-1	TRBJ2-1	TGCGCCAGCAGCCGCCCCCGCCTAGCGGGAGGAAAAACGTACAATGAGCAGTTCTTC	CASSRPRLAGGKTYNEQFF
NA	NA	TRBV7-9	TRBJ1-4	TGTGCCAGCAGTCTATCACTTGCAACTAATGAAAAACTGTTTTTT	CASSLSLATNEKLFF
NA	NA	TRBV6-6	TRBJ1-4	TGTGCCAGCAGTAGACGGGAGAATGAAAAACTGTTTTTT	CASSRRENEKLFF
NA	NA	TRBV19	TRBJ1-3	TGTGCCAGTAGTATAAGGGGGACGGAGAACACCATATATTTT	CASSIRGTENTIYF
NA	TRBD1	TRBV7-9	TRBJ1-2	TGTGCCAGCGGCGGGGCAGGGGGCTCTAACTATGGCTACACCTTC	CASGGAGGSNYGYTF
NA	TRBD1	TRBV9	TRBJ2-2	TGTGCCAGCAGCGTTACACAGGGGTACACCGGGGAGCTGTTTTTT	CASSVTQGYTGELFF
few	TRBD1	TRBV6-6	TRBJ1-2	TGTGCCAGCAGTGCATCGGGACAGGGCTATGGCTACACCTTC	CASSASGQGYGYTF
NA	TRBD2	TRBV6-5	TRBJ2-7	TGTGCCAGCAGTTACTCTGGGACTAACTCCTACGAGCAGTACTTC	CASSYSGTNSYEQYF
NA	NA	TRBV14	TRBJ1-6	TGTGCCAGCAGCCACTTGGACAGTTATAATTCACCCCTCCACTTT	CASSHLDSYNSPLHF
NA	TRBD1	TRBV18	TRBJ2-5	TGTGCCAGCTCACCACCTGGGACAGGACAAGAGACCCAGTACTTC	CASSPPGTGQETQYF
NA	TRBD1	TRBV7-3	TRBJ2-7	TGTGCCAGCAGCTTAAGGGCAGGGGGTAGCTTCTACGAGCAGTACTTC	CASSLRAGGSFYEQYF